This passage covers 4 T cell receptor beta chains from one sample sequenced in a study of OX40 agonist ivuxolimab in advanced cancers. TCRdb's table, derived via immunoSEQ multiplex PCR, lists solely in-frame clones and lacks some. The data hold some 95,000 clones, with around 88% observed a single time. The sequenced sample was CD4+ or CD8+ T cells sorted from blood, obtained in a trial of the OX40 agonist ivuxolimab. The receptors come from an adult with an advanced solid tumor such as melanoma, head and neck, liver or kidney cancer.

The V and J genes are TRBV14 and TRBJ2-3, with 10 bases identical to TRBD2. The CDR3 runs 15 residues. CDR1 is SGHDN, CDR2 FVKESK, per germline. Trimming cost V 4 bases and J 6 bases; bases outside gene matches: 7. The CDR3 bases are TGTGCCAGCAGCCGGGCCAGCGGGGGGGCCGATACGCAGTATTTT. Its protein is CASSRASGGADTQYF. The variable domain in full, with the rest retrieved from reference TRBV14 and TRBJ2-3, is EAGVTQFPSHSVIEKGQTVTLRCDPISGHDNLYWYRRVMGKEIKFLLHFVKESKQDESGMPNNRFLAERTGGTYSTLKVQPAELEDSGVYFCASSRASGGADTQYFGPGTRLTVL.

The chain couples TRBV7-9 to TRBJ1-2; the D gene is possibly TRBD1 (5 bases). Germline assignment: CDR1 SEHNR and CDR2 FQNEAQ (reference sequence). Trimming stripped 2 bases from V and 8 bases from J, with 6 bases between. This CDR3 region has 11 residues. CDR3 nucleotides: TGTGCCAGCAGCTTAAAGGGGGGCTACACCTTC. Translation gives CASSLKGGYTF.

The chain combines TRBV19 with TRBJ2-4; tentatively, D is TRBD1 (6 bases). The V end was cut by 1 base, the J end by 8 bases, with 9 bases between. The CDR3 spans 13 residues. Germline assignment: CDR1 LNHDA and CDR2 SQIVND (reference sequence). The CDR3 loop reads CASSIGQADIQYF. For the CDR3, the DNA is TGTGCCAGTAGTATAGGACAGGCAGACATTCAGTACTTC.

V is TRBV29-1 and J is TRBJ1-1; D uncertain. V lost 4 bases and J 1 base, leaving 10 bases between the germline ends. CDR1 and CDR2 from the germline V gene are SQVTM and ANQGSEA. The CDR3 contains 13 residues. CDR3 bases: TGCAGCGTTGCGGGCAGACAGAACACTGAAGCTTTCTTT. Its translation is CSVAGRQNTEAFF. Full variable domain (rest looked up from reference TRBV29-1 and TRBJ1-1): SAVISQKPSRDICQRGTSLTIQCQVDSQVTMMFWYRQQPGQSLTLIATANQGSEATYESGFVIDKFPISRPNLTFSTLTVSNMSPEDSSIYLCSVAGRQNTEAFFGQGTRLTVV.